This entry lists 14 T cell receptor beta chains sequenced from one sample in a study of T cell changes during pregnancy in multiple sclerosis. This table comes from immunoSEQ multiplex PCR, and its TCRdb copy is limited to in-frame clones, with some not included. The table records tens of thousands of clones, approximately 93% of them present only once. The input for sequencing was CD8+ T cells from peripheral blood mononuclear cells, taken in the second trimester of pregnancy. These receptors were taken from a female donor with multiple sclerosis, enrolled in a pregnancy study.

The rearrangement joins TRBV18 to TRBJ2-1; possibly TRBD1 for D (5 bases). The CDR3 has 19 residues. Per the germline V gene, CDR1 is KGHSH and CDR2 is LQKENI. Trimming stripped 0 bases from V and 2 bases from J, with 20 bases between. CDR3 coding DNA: TGTGCCAGCTCACCACCACCCCCGTCCAGGGCAGTGGCCTACAATGAGCAGTTCTTC. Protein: CASSPPPPSRAVAYNEQFF.

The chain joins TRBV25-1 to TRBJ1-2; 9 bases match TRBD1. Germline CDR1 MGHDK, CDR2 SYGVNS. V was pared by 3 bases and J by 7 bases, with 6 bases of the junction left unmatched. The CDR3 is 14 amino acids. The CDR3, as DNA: TGTGCCAGCAGTGACATGACAGGGGGTGTTGGCTACACCTTC. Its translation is CASSDMTGGVGYTF.

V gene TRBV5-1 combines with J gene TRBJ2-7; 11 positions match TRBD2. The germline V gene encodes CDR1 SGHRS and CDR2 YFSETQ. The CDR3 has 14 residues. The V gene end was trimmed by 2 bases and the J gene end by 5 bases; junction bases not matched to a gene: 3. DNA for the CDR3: TGCGCCAGCAGCTTCGTAGCGGGAGGGGACGAGCAGTACTTC. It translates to CASSFVAGGDEQYF.

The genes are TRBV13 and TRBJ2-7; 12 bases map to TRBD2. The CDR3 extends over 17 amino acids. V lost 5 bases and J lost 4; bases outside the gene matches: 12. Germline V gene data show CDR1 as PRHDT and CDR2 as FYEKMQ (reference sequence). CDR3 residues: CASSPGLAGTGEYEQYF. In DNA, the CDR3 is TGTGCCAGCAGCCCCGGACTAGCGGGGACCGGCGAATACGAGCAGTACTTC.

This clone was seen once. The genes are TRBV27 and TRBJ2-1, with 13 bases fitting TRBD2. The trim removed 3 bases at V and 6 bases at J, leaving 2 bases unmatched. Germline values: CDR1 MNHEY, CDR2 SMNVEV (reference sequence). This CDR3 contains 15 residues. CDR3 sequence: CASSFGTSGTNEQFF. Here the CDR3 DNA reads TGTGCCAGCAGTTTCGGGACTAGCGGGACCAATGAGCAGTTCTTC.

The CDR3 protein is CASSPGQGSSYNEQFF. Here the CDR3 DNA reads TGTGCCAGCAGTCCGGGACAGGGGAGCTCCTACAATGAGCAGTTCTTC. The chain combines TRBV27 with TRBJ2-1, with 10 bases lining up with TRBD1. The CDR3 totals 16 residues. Germline-derived CDR1 and CDR2 are MNHEY and SMNVEV (reference sequence). The V and J ends lost 5 bases and 0 bases, in that order; junction bases with no gene match: 4.

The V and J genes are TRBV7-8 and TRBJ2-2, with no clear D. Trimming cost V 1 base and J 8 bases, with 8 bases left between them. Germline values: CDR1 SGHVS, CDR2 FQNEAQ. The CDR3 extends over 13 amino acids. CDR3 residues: CASSLVRGGELFF. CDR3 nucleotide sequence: TGTGCCAGCAGCTTAGTACGCGGTGGGGAGCTGTTTTTT.

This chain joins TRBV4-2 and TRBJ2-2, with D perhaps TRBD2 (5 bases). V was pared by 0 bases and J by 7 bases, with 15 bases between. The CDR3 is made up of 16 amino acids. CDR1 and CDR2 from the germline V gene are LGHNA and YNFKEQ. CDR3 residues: CASSQDRAGAGGELFF. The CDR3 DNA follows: TGTGCCAGCAGCCAAGATCGGGCAGGCGCGGGCGGGGAGCTGTTTTTT.

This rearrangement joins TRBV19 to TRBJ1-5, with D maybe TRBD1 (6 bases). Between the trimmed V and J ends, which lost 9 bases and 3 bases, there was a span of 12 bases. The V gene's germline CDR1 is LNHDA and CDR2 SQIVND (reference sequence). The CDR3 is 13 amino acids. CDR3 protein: CASQQGINQPQHF. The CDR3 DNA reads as TGTGCCAGCCAACAGGGTATCAATCAGCCCCAGCATTTT. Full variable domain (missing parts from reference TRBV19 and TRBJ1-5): DGGITQSPKYLFRKEGQNVTLSCEQNLNHDAMYWYRQDPGQGLRLIYYSQIVNDFQKGDIAEGYSVSREKKESFPLTVTSAQKNPTAFYLCASQQGINQPQHFGDGTRLSIL.

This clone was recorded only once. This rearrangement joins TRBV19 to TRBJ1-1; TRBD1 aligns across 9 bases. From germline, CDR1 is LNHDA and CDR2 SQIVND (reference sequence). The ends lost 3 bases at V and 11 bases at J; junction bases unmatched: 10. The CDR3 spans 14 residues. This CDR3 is CASSIMDRGSKAFF. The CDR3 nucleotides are TGTGCCAGTAGTATCATGGACAGGGGTTCCAAGGCTTTCTTT.

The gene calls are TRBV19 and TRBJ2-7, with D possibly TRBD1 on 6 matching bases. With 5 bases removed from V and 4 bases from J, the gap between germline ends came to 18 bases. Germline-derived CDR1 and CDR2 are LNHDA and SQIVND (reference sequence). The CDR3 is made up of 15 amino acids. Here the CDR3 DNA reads TGTGCCAGTAGTTTCGGACAGCGAGCGATATACGAGCAGTACTTC. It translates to CASSFGQRAIYEQYF.

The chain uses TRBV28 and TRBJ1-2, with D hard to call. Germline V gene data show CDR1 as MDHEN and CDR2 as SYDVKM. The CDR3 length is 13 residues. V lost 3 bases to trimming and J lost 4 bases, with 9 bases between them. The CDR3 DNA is TGTGCCAGCAGTTTTGGGCGCCTCTATGGCTACACCTTC. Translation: CASSFGRLYGYTF.

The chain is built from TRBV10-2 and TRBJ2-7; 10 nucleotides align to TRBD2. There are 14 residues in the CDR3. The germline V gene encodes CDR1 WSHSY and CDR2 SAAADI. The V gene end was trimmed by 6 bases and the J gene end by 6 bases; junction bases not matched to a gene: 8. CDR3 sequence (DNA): TGCGCCAGCAGGGTTCTAGCGGGAGTAGGCGAGCAGTACTTC. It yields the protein CASRVLAGVGEQYF.

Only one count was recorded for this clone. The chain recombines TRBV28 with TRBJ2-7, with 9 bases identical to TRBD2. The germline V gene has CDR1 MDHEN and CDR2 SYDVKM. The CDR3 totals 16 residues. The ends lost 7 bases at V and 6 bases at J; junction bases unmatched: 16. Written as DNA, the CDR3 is TGTGCCAGCACCCTGGGTGCGGGAGGGACCTCCGGCGAGCAGTACTTC. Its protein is CASTLGAGGTSGEQYF. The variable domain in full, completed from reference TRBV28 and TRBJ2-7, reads DVKVTQSSRYLVKRTGEKVFLECVQDMDHENMFWYRQDPGLGLRLIYFSYDVKMKEKGDIPEGYSVSREKKERFSLILESASTNQTSMYLCASTLGAGGTSGEQYFGPGTRLTVT.